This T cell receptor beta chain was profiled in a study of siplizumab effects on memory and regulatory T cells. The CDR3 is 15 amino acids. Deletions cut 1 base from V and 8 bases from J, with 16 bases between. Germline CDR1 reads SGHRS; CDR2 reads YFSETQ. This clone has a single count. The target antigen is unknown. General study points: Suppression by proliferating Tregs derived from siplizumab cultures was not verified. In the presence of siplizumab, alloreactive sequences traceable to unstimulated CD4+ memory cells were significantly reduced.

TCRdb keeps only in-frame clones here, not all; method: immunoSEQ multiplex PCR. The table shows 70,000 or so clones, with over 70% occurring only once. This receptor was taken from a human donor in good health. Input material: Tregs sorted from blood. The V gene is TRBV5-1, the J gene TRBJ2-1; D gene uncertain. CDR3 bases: TGCGCCAGCAGCTTGTCTGGTCTGCGAAGCGATGAGCAGTTCTTC. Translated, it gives CASSLSGLRSDEQFF.